The 5 T cell receptor beta chains presented below share a single source sample, sequenced in a study of beta chain features in type 1 diabetes (dated 2018 in TCRdb). The full study reports these points: Type 1 diabetes patients showed a moderate but significant shortening of TCRB CDR3 length in all four CD4+ subsets.

The library was obtained by the immunoSEQ multiplex PCR assay. The entire isolated RNA was reverse transcribed using the High Capacity cDNA Reverse Transcription Kit, and thus expressed TCRB transcripts were sequenced. TCRdb re-hosts the immuneACCESS table, in-frame sequences only. Its copies lack some clones; in the studies checked, an unresolved V gene accounts for under half of them, and the cause for the rest is not known. For this sample there are some 150,000 clones; about 13% appear just once. The top ten hold roughly 1.3% of the sample. For these receptors, no antigen is known. Input material: central memory CD4+ T cells from blood. These receptors came from a man aged 18 to 29 with type 1 diabetes.

The table lists this clone with many counts. This chain uses TRBV14 with TRBJ2-2; D is unresolved. Deletions cut 9 bases from V and 6 bases from J, with 8 bases between. This CDR3 region has 11 residues. CDR1 is SGHDN, CDR2 FVKESK, per germline. CDR3 DNA: TGTGCCAGTTCCTTCGCCGGGGAGCTGTTTTTT. Translated: CASSFAGELFF.

This clone was seen a few times. The chain employs TRBV7-2 and TRBJ2-7; TRBD2 might be the D (5 bases). Trimming removed 4 bases at V and 2 bases at J, with 15 bases between. Germline V gives CDR1 SGHTA, CDR2 FQGNSA. The CDR3 is 15 amino acids. The chain's CDR3 is CASSSAQRGTYEQYF. The CDR3 DNA sequence: TGTGCCAGCAGCTCGGCCCAACGGGGAACCTACGAGCAGTACTTC.

The chain combines TRBV30 with TRBJ1-6, with D possibly TRBD1 on 5 matching bases. CDR3 length: 17 amino acids. CDR1 GTSNPN and CDR2 SVGIG come from the germline V gene (reference sequence). V gave up 2 bases and J gave up 0 bases, with 14 bases separating them. CDR3 residues: CAWSRDRTYSYNSPLHF. Written as DNA, the CDR3 is TGTGCCTGGAGTCGGGACCGAACATACTCCTATAATTCACCCCTCCACTTT.

The chain employs TRBV5-1 and TRBJ2-1; no clear D. The germline V and J ends were trimmed by 4 bases and 1 base, with 12 bases remaining between them. The CDR3 totals 15 residues. Germline values: CDR1 SGHRS, CDR2 YFSETQ. The CDR3 sequence is CASSPEPLSYNEQFF. The DNA for the CDR3 is TGCGCCAGCAGCCCAGAGCCATTATCCTACAATGAGCAGTTCTTC.

This clone was counted a few times. V usage is TRBV6-5 and J usage is TRBJ1-6, with no clear D. Germline lookup yields CDR1 MNHEY and CDR2 SVGAGI. Deletions cut 7 bases from V and 10 bases from J, with 17 bases between. The CDR3 is 14 residues long. DNA for the CDR3: TGTGCCAGCACTAAGACGAAGGTGCTCTCACCCCTCCACTTT. Translating it yields CASTKTKVLSPLHF.